Presented here are 5 T cell receptor beta chains from one specimen sequenced in a study of OX40 agonist ivuxolimab in advanced cancers. The repertoire was sequenced with immunoSEQ multiplex PCR; TCRdb's copy has only in-frame clones and lacks some. The sample has fewer than 20,000 clones; roughly 81% are singletons. The sample in question was CD4+ or CD8+ T cells sorted from blood, obtained in a trial of the OX40 agonist ivuxolimab. The origin of the receptors is an adult with an advanced solid tumor such as melanoma, head and neck, liver or kidney cancer.

V and J are TRBV5-6 and TRBJ1-1; 10 nucleotides align to TRBD1. This CDR3 comprises 14 residues. The germline V gene has CDR1 SGHDT and CDR2 YYEEEE. V shed 2 bases and J 6 bases; nucleotides not matched to a gene: 4. The CDR3 loop is CASSFYGQGAEAFF. The CDR3 DNA follows: TGTGCCAGCAGCTTTTATGGACAGGGGGCTGAAGCTTTCTTT. The whole variable domain, filled in from reference TRBV5-6 and TRBJ1-1, reads DAGVTQSPTHLIKTRGQQVTLRCSPKSGHDTVSWYQQALGQGPQFIFQYYEEEERQRGNFPDRFSGHQFPNYSSELNVNALLLGDSALYLCASSFYGQGAEAFFGQGTRLTVV.

This chain connects TRBV19 to TRBJ1-5, with a possible D match to TRBD1 (6 bases). CDR3 length equals 15 residues. V lost 7 bases to trimming and J lost 4 bases, with 17 bases between them. Germline values: CDR1 LNHDA, CDR2 SQIVND (reference sequence). In DNA form, the CDR3 reads TGTGCCAGTACTGAAGTGACAGGCACAAATCAGCCCCAGCATTTT. Protein sequence: CASTEVTGTNQPQHF.

The V gene is TRBV7-2, the J gene TRBJ2-7; TRBD1 agrees at 9 bases. CDR1 and CDR2 from the germline V gene are SGHTA and FQGNSA. The CDR3 is 15 residues long. J gave up 5 bases and V 5 bases, and 10 bases lay outside the gene matches. CDR3 DNA: TGTGCCAGCAGCGCTACCGGGACAGGGCCCCACGAGCAGTACTTC. Amino acid sequence: CASSATGTGPHEQYF.

The CDR3 bases are TGTGCCAGCAGCTTATACGCTGAGCGGGAGAACTACGAGCAGTACTTC. It codes for CASSLYAERENYEQYF. The chain has TRBV7-8 and TRBJ2-7; TRBD2 agrees at 8 bases. Germline V lookup: CDR1 SGHVS, CDR2 FQNEAQ. V gave up 2 bases and J gave up 3 bases; unmatched junction bases: 9. CDR3 size: 16 residues.

The chain couples TRBV6-5 to TRBJ2-1; TRBD1 or TRBD2 may be the D gene (6 bases each). CDR1 and CDR2 (germline): MNHEY, SVGAGI. Trimming shortened V by 6 bases and J by 7 bases, and 10 bases separated the two germline ends. This CDR3 spans 12 amino acids. The DNA for the CDR3 is TGTGCCAGCAGGAAAGGGGGGAATGAGCAGTTCTTC. As protein: CASRKGGNEQFF.